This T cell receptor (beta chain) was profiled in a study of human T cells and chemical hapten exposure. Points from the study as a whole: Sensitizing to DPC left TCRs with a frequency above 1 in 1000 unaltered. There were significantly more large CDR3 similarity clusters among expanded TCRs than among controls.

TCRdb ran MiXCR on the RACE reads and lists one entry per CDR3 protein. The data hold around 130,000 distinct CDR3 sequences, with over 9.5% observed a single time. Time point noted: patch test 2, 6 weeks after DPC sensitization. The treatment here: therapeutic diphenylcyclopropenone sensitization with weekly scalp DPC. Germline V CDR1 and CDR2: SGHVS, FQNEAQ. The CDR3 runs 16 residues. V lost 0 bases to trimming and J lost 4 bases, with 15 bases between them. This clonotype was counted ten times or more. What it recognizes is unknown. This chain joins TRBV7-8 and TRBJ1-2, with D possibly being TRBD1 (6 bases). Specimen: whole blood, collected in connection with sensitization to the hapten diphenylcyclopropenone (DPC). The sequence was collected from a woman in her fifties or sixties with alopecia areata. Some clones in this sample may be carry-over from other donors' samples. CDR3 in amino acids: CASSLAWGRGPYGYTF. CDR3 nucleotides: TGTGCCAGCAGCTTAGCTTGGGGTCGGGGGCCCTATGGCTACACCTTC.